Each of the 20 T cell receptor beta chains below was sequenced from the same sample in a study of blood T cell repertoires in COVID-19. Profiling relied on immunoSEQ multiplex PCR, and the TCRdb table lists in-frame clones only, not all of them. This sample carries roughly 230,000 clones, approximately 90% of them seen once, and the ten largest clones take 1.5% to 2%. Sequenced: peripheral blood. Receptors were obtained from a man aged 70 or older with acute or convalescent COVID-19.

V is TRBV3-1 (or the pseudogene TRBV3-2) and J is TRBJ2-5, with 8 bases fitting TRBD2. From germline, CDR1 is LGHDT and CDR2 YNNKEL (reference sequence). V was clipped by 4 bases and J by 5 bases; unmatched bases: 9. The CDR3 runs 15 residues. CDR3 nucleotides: TGTGCCAGCAGCCGAATAGCGGGAACGGGTGAGACCCAGTACTTC. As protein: CASSRIAGTGETQYF.

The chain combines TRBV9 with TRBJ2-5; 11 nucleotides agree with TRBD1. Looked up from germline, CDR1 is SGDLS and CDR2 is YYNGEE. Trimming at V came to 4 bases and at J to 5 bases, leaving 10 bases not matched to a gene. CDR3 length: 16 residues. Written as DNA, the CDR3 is TGTGCCAGCAGCCTGCGGACAGGGGGCTTTAGGGAGACCCAGTACTTC. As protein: CASSLRTGGFRETQYF.

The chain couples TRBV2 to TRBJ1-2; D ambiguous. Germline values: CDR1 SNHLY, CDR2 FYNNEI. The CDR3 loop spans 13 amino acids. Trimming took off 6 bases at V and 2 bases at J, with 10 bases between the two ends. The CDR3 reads CASSDIPNYGYTF. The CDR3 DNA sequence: TGTGCCAGCAGCGACATCCCAAACTATGGCTACACCTTC. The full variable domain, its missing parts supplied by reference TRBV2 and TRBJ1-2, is EPEVTQTPSHQVTQMGQEVILRCVPISNHLYFYWYRQILGQKVEFLVSFYNNEISEKSEIFDDQFSVERPDGSNFTLKIRSTKLEDSAMYFCASSDIPNYGYTFGSGTRLTVV.

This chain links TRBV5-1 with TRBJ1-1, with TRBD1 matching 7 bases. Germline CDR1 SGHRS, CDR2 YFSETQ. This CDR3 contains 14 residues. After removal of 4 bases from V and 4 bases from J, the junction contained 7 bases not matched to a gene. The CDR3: CASSRGQVSTEAFF. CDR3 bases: TGCGCCAGCAGCCGAGGACAGGTCAGCACTGAAGCTTTCTTT.

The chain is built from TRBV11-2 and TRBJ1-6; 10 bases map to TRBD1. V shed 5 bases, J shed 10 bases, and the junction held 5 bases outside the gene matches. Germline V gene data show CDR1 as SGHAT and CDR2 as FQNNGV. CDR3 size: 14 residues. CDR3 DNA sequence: TGTGCCAGCAGCGTGACAGGGGGCAAGTCACCCCTCCACTTT. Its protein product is CASSVTGGKSPLHF.

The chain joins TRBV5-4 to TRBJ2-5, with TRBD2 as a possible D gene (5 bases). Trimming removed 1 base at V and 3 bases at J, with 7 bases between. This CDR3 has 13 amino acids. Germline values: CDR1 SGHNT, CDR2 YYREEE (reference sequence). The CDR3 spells CASSLKGEETQYF. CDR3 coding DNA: TGTGCCAGCAGCTTGAAGGGAGAAGAGACCCAGTACTTC.

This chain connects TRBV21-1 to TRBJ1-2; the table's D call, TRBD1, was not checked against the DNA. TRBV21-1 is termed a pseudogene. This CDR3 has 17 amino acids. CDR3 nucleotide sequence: TGTGCCAGCAGCAATAAAGGGAGACAGGGGATGCTATATGGCTACACCTTC. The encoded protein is CASSNKGRQGMLYGYTF.

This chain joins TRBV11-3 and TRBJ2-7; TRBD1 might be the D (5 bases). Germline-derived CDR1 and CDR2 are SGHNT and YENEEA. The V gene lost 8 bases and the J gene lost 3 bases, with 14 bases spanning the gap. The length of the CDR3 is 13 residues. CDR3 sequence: CASPWGPFYEQYF. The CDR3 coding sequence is TGTGCCAGCCCGTGGGGCCCTTTCTACGAGCAGTACTTC.

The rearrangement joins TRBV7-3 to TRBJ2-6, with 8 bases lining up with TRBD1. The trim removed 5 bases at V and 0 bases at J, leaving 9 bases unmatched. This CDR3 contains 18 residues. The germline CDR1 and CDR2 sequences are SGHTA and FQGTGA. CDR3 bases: TGTGCCAGCAGCAAACAGGGGGTTCTGACCTCTGGGGCCAACGTCCTGACTTTC. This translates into CASSKQGVLTSGANVLTF. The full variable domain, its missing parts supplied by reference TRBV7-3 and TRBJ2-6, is GAGVSQTPSNKVTEKGKYVELRCDPISGHTALYWYRQSLGQGPEFLIYFQGTGAADDSGLPNDRFFAVRPEGSVSTLKIQRTERGDSAVYLCASSKQGVLTSGANVLTFGAGSRLTVL.

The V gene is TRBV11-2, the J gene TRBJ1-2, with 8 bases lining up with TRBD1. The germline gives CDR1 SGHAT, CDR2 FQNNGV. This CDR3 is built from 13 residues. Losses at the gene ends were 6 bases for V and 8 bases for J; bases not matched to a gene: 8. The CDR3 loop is CASSLDRDGGYTF. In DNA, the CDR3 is TGTGCCAGCAGTTTGGACAGGGATGGCGGCTACACCTTC. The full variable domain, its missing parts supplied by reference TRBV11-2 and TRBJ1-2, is EAGVAQSPRYKIIEKRQSVAFWCNPISGHATLYWYQQILGQGPKLLIQFQNNGVVDDSQLPKDRFSAERLKGVDSTLKIQPAKLEDSAVYLCASSLDRDGGYTFGSGTRLTVV.

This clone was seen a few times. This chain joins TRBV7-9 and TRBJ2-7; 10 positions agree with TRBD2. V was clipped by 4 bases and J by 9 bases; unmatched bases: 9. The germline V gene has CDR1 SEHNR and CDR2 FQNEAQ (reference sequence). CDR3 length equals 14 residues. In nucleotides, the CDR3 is TGTGCCAGCAGCTCTGGACTAGCGGCAAGGGTGCAGTACTTC. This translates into CASSSGLAARVQYF.

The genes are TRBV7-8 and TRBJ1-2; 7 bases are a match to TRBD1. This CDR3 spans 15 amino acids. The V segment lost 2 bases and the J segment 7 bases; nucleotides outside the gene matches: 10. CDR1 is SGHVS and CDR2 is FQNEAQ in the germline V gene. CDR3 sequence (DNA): TGTGCCAGCAGCTTAAGGACAGGTTTATTCGGTGGCTACACCTTC. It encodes CASSLRTGLFGGYTF.

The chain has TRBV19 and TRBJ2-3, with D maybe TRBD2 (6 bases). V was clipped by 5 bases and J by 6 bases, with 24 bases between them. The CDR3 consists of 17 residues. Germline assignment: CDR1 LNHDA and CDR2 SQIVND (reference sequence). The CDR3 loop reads CASSPSSRDWASDTQYF. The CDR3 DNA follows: TGTGCCAGTAGTCCGTCTTCCCGGGACTGGGCTTCCGATACGCAGTATTTT. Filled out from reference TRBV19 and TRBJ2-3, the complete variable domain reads DGGITQSPKYLFRKEGQNVTLSCEQNLNHDAMYWYRQDPGQGLRLIYYSQIVNDFQKGDIAEGYSVSREKKESFPLTVTSAQKNPTAFYLCASSPSSRDWASDTQYFGPGTRLTVL.

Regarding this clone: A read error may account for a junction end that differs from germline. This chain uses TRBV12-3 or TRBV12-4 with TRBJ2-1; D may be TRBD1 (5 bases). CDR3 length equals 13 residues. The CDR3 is CASRFRVYNEQFF. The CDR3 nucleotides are TGTGCCAGCCGTTTCAGGGTCTACAATGAGCAGTTCTTC.

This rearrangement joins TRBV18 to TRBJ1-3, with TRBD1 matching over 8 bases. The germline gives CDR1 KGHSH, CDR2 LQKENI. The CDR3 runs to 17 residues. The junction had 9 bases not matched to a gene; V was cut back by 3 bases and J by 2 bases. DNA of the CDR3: TGTGCCAGCTCACCTACGACAGGGGATTTGCCTGGAAACACCATATATTTT. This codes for CASSPTTGDLPGNTIYF. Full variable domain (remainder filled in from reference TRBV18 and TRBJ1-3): NAGVMQNPRHLVRRRGQEARLRCSPMKGHSHVYWYRQLPEEGLKFMVYLQKENIIDESGMPKERFSAEFPKEGPSILRIQQVVRGDSAAYFCASSPTTGDLPGNTIYFGEGSWLTVV.

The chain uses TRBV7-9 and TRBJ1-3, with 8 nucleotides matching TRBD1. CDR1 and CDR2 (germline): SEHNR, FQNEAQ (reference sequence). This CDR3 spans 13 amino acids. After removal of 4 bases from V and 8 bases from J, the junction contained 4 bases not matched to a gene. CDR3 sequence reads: CASSSQGADTIYF. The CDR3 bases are TGTGCCAGCAGCTCCCAGGGGGCTGACACCATATATTTT.

The CDR3 region has the DNA TGTGCCAGAAGCCTATCTAATCGCCGGGACAGTGCTAATGAAAAACTGTTTTTT. Its translation: CARSLSNRRDSANEKLFF. V is TRBV5-3 and J is TRBJ1-4, with TRBD1 matching 7 bases. TRBV5-3 falls under the ORF class, with uncertain function. The CDR3 runs to 18 residues. Trimming at V came to 4 bases and at J to 3 bases, leaving 15 bases not matched to a gene.

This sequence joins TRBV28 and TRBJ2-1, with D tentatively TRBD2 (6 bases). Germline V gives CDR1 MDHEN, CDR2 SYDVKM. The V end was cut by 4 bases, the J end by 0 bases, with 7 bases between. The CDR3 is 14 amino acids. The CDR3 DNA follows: TGTGCCAGCAGTTACGGGGGCTCCTACAATGAGCAGTTCTTC. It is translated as CASSYGGSYNEQFF.

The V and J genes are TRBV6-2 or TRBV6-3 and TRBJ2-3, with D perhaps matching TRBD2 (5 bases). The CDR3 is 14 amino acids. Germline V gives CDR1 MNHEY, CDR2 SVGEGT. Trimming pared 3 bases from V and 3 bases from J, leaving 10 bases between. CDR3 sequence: CASSYEGLTDTQYF. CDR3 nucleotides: TGTGCCAGCAGTTATGAGGGTTTGACAGATACGCAGTATTTT.

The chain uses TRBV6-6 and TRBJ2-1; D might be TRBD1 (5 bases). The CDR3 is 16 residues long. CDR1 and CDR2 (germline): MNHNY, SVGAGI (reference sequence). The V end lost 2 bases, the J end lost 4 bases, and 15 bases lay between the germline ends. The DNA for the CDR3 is TGTGCCAGCAGTTACGCCAGGGTTTCCCAATACAATGAGCAGTTCTTC. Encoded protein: CASSYARVSQYNEQFF.